This T cell receptor (beta chain) was captured in a study of regulatory T cells in long-lasting Graves disease. Specified time point: persistent/refractory GD, antithyroid drugs over 5 years with positive TRAb. The TCR library was made from RNA extracted from PBMCs. Roughly 9 milliliters of peripheral blood were drawn into EDTA tubes. This clonotype was observed at least ten times. CDR3-region Arm-PCR and iRepertoire HTBI primers produced the TCR beta libraries. TCRdb recomputed calls from the multiplex PCR reads with MiXCR, one row per CDR3 protein. The repertoire holds roughly 500,000 distinct CDR3 sequences, with around a fifth as singletons. This CDR3 is 13 amino acids long. Trimming cost V 8 bases and J 2 bases; bases outside gene matches: 2. CDR1 SNHLY and CDR2 FYNNEI come from the germline V gene.

This sample comprised peripheral blood mononuclear cells (PBMCs), obtained when the disease was refractory, from a patient treated with antithyroid drugs. The rearrangement links TRBV2 to TRBJ1-4, with TRBD1 matching 7 bases. This TCR was recovered from a female donor with Graves disease. The CDR3 loop reads CASRGQTNEKLFF. Written as DNA, the CDR3 is TGTGCCAGCCGGGGACAGACTAATGAAAAACTGTTTTTT.